This T cell receptor (beta chain) was captured in a study of Ad26.COV2.S vaccination and SARS-CoV-2 variants. Across the study: Donor participated within the Ad26.COV2.S arm of the COV1001 trial. Once, or twice with 56 days between doses, Ad26.COV2.S was given intramuscularly.

As to treatment: over 15 received Ad26.COV2.S at low or high dose, single or two shots; 5 received placebo; per-sample allocation not given. On day 63 after the first injection, vaccine and placebo recipients gave samples. Participants' vaccine, an Ad26 vector, delivered Wuhan-strain SARS-CoV-2 spike. Method: immunoSEQ multiplex PCR; TCRdb's copy keeps in-frame clones and lacks some. The repertoire holds about 480,000 clones, approximately 90% seen once, with 9.5% to 15% in the top ten. Points on this clone: The antigen remains unidentified.

V lost 6 bases, J lost 2 bases, and 8 bases lay in between. The germline CDR1 and CDR2 sequences are MNHEY and SMNVEV (reference sequence). This CDR3 comprises 13 residues. Study-level findings and limits: Measurement of non-spike TCR breadth gave similar results in vaccine and placebo recipients.

This clonotype originated in a person aged 18-65 years who received the Ad26.COV2.S COVID-19 vaccine or a placebo. Here the sequenced sample was peripheral blood, taken in a trial of Ad26.COV2.S vaccine versus placebo. This chain links TRBV27 with TRBJ1-3; D uncertain. CDR3 amino acids: CASSRYPGNTIYF. The DNA for the CDR3 is TGTGCCAGCAGCCGCTATCCTGGAAACACCATATATTTT.